This TCR beta chain was retrieved from a study of cytomegalovirus exposure and HLA in healthy donors. Turning to the study itself: Most donors, 70% to 85% of approximately 400 genotyped, fell in the Caucasian-associated ancestry cluster.

Points on this clone: Its antigen remains unknown.

General study findings and limits: Later, an analysis found that common viral pathogens appeared to be linked with several of the most significant clusters. In an earlier analysis, about 87% or about 30%: the productive usage of most TCR beta V segments. Follow-up analysis found HLA locus-dependent TCR association rates, highest for DRB1 and lowest for HLA-C.

A multiplex PCR was run with 60 Vbeta primers and 13 Jbeta primers. Profiling relied on immunoSEQ multiplex PCR, and the TCRdb table lists in-frame clones only, not all of them. In the table there are roughly 130,000 clones, around 57% of which are singletons. Input material: PBMCs. This clonotype was obtained from a male donor in good health and CMV-seronegative.

CDR3 sequence reads: CSVASAGGREQYF. The CDR3 DNA is TGCAGCGTTGCGTCGGCAGGGGGGAGAGAGCAGTACTTC. V and J are TRBV29-1 and TRBJ2-7; possibly TRBD1 for D (7 bases). The germline V gene encodes CDR1 SQVTM and CDR2 ANQGSEA. The CDR3 length is 13 residues. The V end lost 4 bases, the J end lost 7 bases, and 17 bases lay between the germline ends.